This TCR beta chain appears in the sequencing data of a study of T cells in Graves' hyperthyroidism and ophthalmopathy. The CDR3 loop spans 13 amino acids. The germline V and J ends were trimmed by 7 bases and 4 bases, with 13 bases remaining between them. TCR beta CDR3 regions were amplified from RNA transcripts. Using the HTBI primer set, a first-round RT-PCR was run on the TCR CDR3. TCRdb independently ran MiXCR on the multiplex PCR reads; one entry per CDR3 protein. This sample yields around 580,000 distinct CDR3 sequences, of which 16% are seen a single time; roughly 18% belongs to the top ten. Findings and limits, study-wide: Ophthalmopathy, as predicted by the model, came a median approximately 5.9 months after the prediction.

This clonotype was recorded a few times. The antigen is not known. The receptor's source is a woman under 30 with Graves' hyperthyroidism. The specimen was blood. The V gene is TRBV12-3 or TRBV12-4, the J gene TRBJ1-2; D is possibly TRBD1 (5 bases). The CDR3 here is CASTRDPGYGYTF. CDR3 sequence (DNA): TGTGCCAGCACCCGGGACCCCGGCTATGGCTACACCTTC.